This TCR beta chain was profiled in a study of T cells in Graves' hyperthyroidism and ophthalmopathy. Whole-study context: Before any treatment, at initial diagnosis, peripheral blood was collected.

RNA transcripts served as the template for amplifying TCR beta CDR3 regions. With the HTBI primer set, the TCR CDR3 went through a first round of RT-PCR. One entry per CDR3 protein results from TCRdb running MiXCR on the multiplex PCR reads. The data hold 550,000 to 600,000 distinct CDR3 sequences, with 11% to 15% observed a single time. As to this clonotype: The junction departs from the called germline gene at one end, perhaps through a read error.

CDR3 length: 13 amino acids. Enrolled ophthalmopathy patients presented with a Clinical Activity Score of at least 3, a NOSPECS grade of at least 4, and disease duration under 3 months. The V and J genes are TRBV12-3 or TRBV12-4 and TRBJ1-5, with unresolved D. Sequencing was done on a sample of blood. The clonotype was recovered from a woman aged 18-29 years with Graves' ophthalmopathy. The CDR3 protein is CAGSPRIRQPQHF. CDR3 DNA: TGTGCCGGCAGTCCCCGGATTCGTCAGCCCCAGCATTTT.